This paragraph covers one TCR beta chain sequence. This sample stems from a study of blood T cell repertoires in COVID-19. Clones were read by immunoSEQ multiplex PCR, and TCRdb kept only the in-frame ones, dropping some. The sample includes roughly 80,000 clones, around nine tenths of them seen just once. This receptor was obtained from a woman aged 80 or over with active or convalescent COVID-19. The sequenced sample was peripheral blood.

The CDR3 nucleotides are TGTGCCAGCAGCCCCCGGTTGGGACTAGCGGGGCCAAGCTCCTACAATGAGCAGTTCTTC. Translated, it gives CASSPRLGLAGPSSYNEQFF. J is TRBJ2-1 and V is TRBV5-8; 13 bases agree with TRBD2. The V gene end was trimmed by 4 bases and the J gene end by 0 bases; junction bases not matched to a gene: 13. CDR1 is SGHTS and CDR2 is YDEGEE in the germline V gene. CDR3 size: 20 residues.